The sequence of this T cell receptor (beta chain) was determined in a study of T cells in Graves' hyperthyroidism and ophthalmopathy. Study results and caveats: A 13 V-J model separated ophthalmopathy from stable hyperthyroidism. Ophthalmopathy prediction by the model preceded onset by a median roughly 6 months.

The CDR3 spans 15 residues. Germline V CDR1 and CDR2: SGHRS, YFSETQ. This clonotype has a handful of counts. Its cognate antigen is unknown. One end of the junction varies from germline; a read error may be responsible. The PBMCs studied were ones that came from about 10 ml fresh peripheral blood. Researchers amplified the TCR beta CDR3 regions from RNA transcripts. The HTBI primer set was used in a first-round RT-PCR of the TCR CDR3. TCRdb re-called the multiplex PCR reads with MiXCR, one entry per CDR3 protein. The sample gives around 690,000 distinct CDR3 sequences, less than 25% of which show up once; 34% is in the top ten.

The source of this sequence is a young man with Graves' ophthalmopathy. The genes are TRBV5-1 and TRBJ2-1, with 11 positions matching TRBD2. The source material was blood. This CDR3 reads CASSPTSGKWNEQFF. The CDR3, as DNA: TGTGCCAGCAGCCCGACTAGCGGGAAATGGAATGAGCAGTTCTTC.